This T cell receptor (beta chain) was identified in a study of shared clonotypes between healthy human individuals. Study-wide findings and caveats: Genetic and exposure-history diversity was limited by the few donors.

This clone was counted a few times. Its antigen is unknown. Profiled with immunoSEQ multiplex PCR; TCRdb holds only in-frame clones, not every one. The sample records some 480,000 clones, approximately 79% being singletons. The donors were adults (healthy and HIV-negative) with no recent acute infections or vaccinations. Nashville, Tennessee was home to all donors, who were Caucasian adults. Germline lookup yields CDR1 SGHVS and CDR2 FQNEAQ. The CDR3 contains 14 residues. Trimming pared 0 bases from V and 4 bases from J, leaving 9 bases between. The sample comprised PBMCs. This receptor was taken from a woman aged 40 to 50 in good health. Some clones in this sample may be carry-over from other donors' samples. The rearrangement links TRBV7-8 to TRBJ1-1, with no clear D. The CDR3 bases are TGTGCCAGCAGCTTAGCAGAGCGGGGCACTGAAGCTTTCTTT. Amino acids: CASSLAERGTEAFF.